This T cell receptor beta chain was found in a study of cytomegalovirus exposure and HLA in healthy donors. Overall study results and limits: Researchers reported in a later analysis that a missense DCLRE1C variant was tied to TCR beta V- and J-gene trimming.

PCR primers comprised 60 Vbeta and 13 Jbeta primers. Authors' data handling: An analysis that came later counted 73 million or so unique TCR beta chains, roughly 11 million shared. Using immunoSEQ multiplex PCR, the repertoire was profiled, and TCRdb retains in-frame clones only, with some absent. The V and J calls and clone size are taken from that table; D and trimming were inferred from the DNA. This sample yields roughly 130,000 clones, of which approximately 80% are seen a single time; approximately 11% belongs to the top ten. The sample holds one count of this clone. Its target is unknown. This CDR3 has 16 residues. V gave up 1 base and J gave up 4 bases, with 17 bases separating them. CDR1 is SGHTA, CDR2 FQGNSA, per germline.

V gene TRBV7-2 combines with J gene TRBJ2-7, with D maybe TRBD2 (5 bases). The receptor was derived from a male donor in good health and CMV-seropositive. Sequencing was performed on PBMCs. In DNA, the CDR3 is TGTGCCAGCAGCTTAGGGCGGGTAATCGGCGGTTACGAGCAGTACTTC. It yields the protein CASSLGRVIGGYEQYF.